This TCR beta chain was sequenced in a study of shared clonotypes between healthy human individuals. Findings of the study overall: An effect of sequencing depth on clonotype sharing among donors was expected. A reduction in generation probabilities was seen for non-shared clonotypes relative to those shared by all four donors.

Note on this clone: What it recognizes is unknown.

Donors were Caucasian adults residing in Nashville, Tennessee, USA. The protocol was immunoSEQ multiplex PCR, while the TCRdb copy is restricted to in-frame clones and leaves out a portion. The table lists roughly 700,000 clones, less than 85% of them singletons. Germline V CDR1 and CDR2: SGHRS, YFSETQ. Trimming took 0 bases from V and 0 from J, leaving 10 bases between them. The CDR3 consists of 15 residues. The origin of this receptor is a woman aged 25 to 45 in good health. Specimen: memory CD4+ T cells sorted from blood. Subset denoted: CD45RA-negative fraction. This chain uses TRBV5-1 with TRBJ2-7; D not resolved. In nucleotides, the CDR3 is TGCGCCAGCAGCTTGGTGGCGCTGGGCTCCTACGAGCAGTACTTC. Translating it yields CASSLVALGSYEQYF.